The 8 T cell receptor beta chains in this list originate from one sample, sequenced in a study of blood T cell repertoires in COVID-19. Using immunoSEQ multiplex PCR, the repertoire was profiled, and TCRdb retains in-frame clones only, with some absent. The sample contains some 240,000 clones, 80% to 85% of which appear only once. Source material: PBMCs or T cells enriched from blood (not recorded which). Receptors were obtained from a man over 45 who had recovered from COVID-19.

The rearrangement joins TRBV10-2 to TRBJ2-2; 9 bases line up with TRBD1. This CDR3 is 15 amino acids long. V was pared by 5 bases and J by 4 bases, with 5 bases of the junction left unmatched. Germline loops: CDR1 WSHSY, CDR2 SAAADI. The CDR3 loop reads CASSQQGAGTGELFF. CDR3 bases: TGCGCCAGCAGTCAACAGGGGGCTGGCACCGGGGAGCTGTTTTTT.

The CDR3 DNA reads as TGTGCCAGCAAACTCAGACTAGCGGGAGGGTACAATGAGCAGTTCTTC. It translates to CASKLRLAGGYNEQFF. The V call is TRBV28, the J call TRBJ2-1, with TRBD2 matching 14 bases. Germline V gene sequence: CDR1 MDHEN, CDR2 SYDVKM. The length of the CDR3 is 16 residues. V lost 7 bases, J lost 4 bases, and 6 bases stayed unmatched.

The chain combines TRBV27 with TRBJ1-1; TRBD1 might be the D (5 bases). The ends were cut back, 6 bases at V and 0 bases at J, with 11 bases in the middle. CDR1 MNHEY and CDR2 SMNVEV come from the germline V gene (reference sequence). This CDR3 comprises 14 residues. CDR3 sequence: CASSRQTMNTEAFF. DNA of the CDR3: TGTGCCAGCAGCAGACAGACCATGAACACTGAAGCTTTCTTT.

Only one count was recorded for this clone. The chain uses TRBV25-1 and TRBJ1-3; 10 bases align to TRBD1. The CDR3 contains 14 residues. Trimming removed 8 bases from V and 2 bases from J; junction bases left unmatched: 3. Germline V gene sequence: CDR1 MGHDK, CDR2 SYGVNS. This CDR3 is CASRDRGTGNTIYF. CDR3 nucleotide sequence: TGTGCCAGCCGGGACAGGGGAACTGGAAACACCATATATTTT.

The V and J genes are TRBV27 and TRBJ1-1; D unresolved. CDR3 length: 15 amino acids. The ends were cut back, 8 bases at V and 5 bases at J, with 21 bases in the middle. Germline V gene data show CDR1 as MNHEY and CDR2 as SMNVEV (reference sequence). This CDR3 reads CASWALVGRDTEAFF. As DNA, the CDR3 is TGTGCCAGCTGGGCCCTGGTGGGGAGGGATACTGAAGCTTTCTTT.

V and J are TRBV19 and TRBJ1-5, with 9 bases identical to TRBD1. The junction had 6 bases not matched to a gene; V was cut back by 2 bases and J by 4 bases. The CDR3 length is 16 residues. Looked up from germline, CDR1 is LNHDA and CDR2 is SQIVND (reference sequence). The CDR3 loop reads CASSISQGAGNQPQHF. CDR3 in DNA: TGTGCCAGTAGTATATCACAGGGGGCAGGGAATCAGCCCCAGCATTTT.

The chain couples TRBV7-8 to TRBJ1-5; 10 nucleotides line up with TRBD1. Germline V gene data show CDR1 as SGHVS and CDR2 as FQNEAQ. This CDR3 has 17 amino acids. Unmatched junction bases numbered 9, after V lost 1 base and J lost 6 bases. Here the CDR3 reads CASSLEAATGGGQPQHF. The CDR3 nucleotides are TGTGCCAGCAGCTTAGAGGCGGCGACAGGGGGCGGTCAGCCCCAGCATTTT.

This chain's CDR3 is CASSLSQGGSPLHF. In nucleotides, the CDR3 is TGTGCCAGCAGCTTAAGTCAGGGTGGTTCACCCCTCCACTTT. This chain connects TRBV11-3 to TRBJ1-6; a weak D match, TRBD1 (5 bases). Per germline, CDR1 SGHNT and CDR2 YENEEA. The CDR3 extends over 14 amino acids. V lost 2 bases, J lost 9 bases, and 11 bases lay in between. Using reference TRBV11-3 and TRBJ1-6 for the parts outside the CDR3, the full variable domain is EAGVVQSPRYKIIEKKQPVAFWCNPISGHNTLYWYLQNLGQGPELLIRYENEEAVDDSQLPKDRFSAERLKGVDSTLKIQPAELGDSAVYLCASSLSQGGSPLHFGNGTRLTVT.